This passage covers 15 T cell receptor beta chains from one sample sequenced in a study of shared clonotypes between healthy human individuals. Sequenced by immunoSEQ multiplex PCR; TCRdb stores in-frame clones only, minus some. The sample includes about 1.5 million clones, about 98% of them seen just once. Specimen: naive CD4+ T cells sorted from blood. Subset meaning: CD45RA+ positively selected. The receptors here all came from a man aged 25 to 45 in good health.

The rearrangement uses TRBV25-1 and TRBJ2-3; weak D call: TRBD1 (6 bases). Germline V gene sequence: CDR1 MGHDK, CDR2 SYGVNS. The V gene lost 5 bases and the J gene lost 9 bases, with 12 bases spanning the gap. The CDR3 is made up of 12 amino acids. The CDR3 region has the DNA TGTGCCAGCAGTTTTACAGGGTCGACGCAGTATTTT. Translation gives CASSFTGSTQYF.

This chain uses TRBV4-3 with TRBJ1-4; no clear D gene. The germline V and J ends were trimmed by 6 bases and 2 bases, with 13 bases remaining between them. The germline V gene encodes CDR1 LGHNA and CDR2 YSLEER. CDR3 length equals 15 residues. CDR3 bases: TGCGCCAGCAGATATGGTCTGGCGACTAATGAAAAACTGTTTTTT. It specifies CASRYGLATNEKLFF.

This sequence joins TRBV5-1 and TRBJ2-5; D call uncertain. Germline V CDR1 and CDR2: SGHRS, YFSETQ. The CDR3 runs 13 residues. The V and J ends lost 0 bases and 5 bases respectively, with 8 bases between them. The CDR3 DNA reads TGCGCCAGCAGCTTGGAGGCCCTCGAGACCCAGTACTTC. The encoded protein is CASSLEALETQYF. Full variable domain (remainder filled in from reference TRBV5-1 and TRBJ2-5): KAGVTQTPRYLIKTRGQQVTLSCSPISGHRSVSWYQQTPGQGLQFLFEYFSETQRNKGNFPGRFSGRQFSNSRSEMNVSTLELGDSALYLCASSLEALETQYFGPGTRLLVL.

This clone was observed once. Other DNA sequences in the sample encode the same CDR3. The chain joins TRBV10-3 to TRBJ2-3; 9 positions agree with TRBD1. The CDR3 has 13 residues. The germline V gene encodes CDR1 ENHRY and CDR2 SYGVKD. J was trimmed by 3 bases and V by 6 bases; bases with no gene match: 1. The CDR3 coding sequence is TGTGCCATCAGAGGACAGGGGACAGATACGCAGTATTTT. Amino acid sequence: CAIRGQGTDTQYF.

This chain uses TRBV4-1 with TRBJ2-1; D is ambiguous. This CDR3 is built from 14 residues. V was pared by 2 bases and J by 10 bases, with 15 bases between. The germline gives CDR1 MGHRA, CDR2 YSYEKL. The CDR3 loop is CASSQPSNRQEQFF. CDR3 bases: TGCGCCAGCAGCCAACCCTCGAACCGCCAAGAGCAGTTCTTC.

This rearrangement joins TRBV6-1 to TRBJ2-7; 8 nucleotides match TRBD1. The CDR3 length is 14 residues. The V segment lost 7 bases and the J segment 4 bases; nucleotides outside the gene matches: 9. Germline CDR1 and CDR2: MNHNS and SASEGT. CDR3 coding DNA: TGTGCCAGCATGCTGGACAGGGCCTCGTACGAGCAGTACTTC. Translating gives CASMLDRASYEQYF.

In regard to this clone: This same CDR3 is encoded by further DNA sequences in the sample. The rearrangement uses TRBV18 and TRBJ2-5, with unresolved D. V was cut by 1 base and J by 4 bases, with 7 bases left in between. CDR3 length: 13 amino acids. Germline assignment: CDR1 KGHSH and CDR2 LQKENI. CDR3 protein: CASSPRGLETQYF. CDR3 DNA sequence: TGTGCCAGCTCACCACGTGGGTTAGAGACCCAGTACTTC.

As DNA, the CDR3 is TGCGCCAGCAGCTTGGCGCCAGGGGGCGTAGGGAACACTGAAGCTTTCTTT. The encoded protein is CASSLAPGGVGNTEAFF. The chain is built from TRBV5-1 and TRBJ1-1, with 8 bases fitting TRBD1. J gave up 1 base and V 0 bases, and 8 bases lay outside the gene matches. This CDR3 is 17 amino acids long. The germline V gene has CDR1 SGHRS and CDR2 YFSETQ.

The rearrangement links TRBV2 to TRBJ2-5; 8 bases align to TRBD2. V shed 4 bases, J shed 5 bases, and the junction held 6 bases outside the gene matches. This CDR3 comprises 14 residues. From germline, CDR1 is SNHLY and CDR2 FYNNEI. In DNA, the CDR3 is TGTGCCAGCAGTGCCGGGGGGGCGCGGGAGACCCAGTACTTC. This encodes CASSAGGARETQYF. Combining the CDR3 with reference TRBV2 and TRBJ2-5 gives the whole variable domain EPEVTQTPSHQVTQMGQEVILRCVPISNHLYFYWYRQILGQKVEFLVSFYNNEISEKSEIFDDQFSVERPDGSNFTLKIRSTKLEDSAMYFCASSAGGARETQYFGPGTRLLVL.

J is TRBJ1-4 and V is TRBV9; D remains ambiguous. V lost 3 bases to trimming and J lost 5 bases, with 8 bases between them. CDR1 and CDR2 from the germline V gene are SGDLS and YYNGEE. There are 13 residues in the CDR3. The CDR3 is CASSADTNEKLFF. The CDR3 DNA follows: TGTGCCAGCAGCGCCGACACGAATGAAAAACTGTTTTTT. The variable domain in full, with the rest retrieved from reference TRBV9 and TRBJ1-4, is DSGVTQTPKHLITATGQRVTLRCSPRSGDLSVYWYQQSLDQGLQFLIQYYNGEERAKGNILERFSAQQFPDLHSELNLSSLELGDSALYFCASSADTNEKLFFGSGTQLSVL.

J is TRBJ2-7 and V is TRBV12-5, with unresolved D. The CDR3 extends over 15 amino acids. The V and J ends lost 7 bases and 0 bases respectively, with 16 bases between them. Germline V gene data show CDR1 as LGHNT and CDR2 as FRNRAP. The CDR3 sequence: CASVMGLPTSYEQYF. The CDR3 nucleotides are TGTGCTAGTGTTATGGGATTACCGACCTCCTACGAGCAGTACTTC.

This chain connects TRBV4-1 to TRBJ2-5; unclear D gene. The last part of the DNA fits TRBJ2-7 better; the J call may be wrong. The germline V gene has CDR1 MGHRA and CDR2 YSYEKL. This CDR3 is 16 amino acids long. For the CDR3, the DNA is TGCGCCAGCAGCCAAGGTGAGGCGCGGAGTTCCTACGAGCAGTACTTC. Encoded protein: CASSQGEARSSYEQYF.

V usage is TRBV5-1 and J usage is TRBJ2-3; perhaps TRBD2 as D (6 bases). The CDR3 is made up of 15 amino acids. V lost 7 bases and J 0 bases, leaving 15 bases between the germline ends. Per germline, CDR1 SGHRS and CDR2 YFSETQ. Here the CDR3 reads CASGAGLTSTDTQYF. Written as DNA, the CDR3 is TGCGCCAGCGGGGCGGGGCTGACTAGCACAGATACGCAGTATTTT.

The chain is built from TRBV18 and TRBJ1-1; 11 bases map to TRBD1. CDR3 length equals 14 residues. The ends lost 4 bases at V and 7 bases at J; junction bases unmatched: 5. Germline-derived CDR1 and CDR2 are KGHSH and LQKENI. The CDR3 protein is CASSRDRGVGEAFF. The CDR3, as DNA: TGTGCCAGCTCACGGGACAGGGGGGTTGGTGAAGCTTTCTTT. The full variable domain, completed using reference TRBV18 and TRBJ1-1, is NAGVMQNPRHLVRRRGQEARLRCSPMKGHSHVYWYRQLPEEGLKFMVYLQKENIIDESGMPKERFSAEFPKEGPSILRIQQVVRGDSAAYFCASSRDRGVGEAFFGQGTRLTVV.

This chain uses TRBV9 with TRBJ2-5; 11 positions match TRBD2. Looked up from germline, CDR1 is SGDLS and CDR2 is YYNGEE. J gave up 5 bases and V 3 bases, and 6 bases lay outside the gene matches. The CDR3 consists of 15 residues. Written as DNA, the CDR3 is TGTGCCAGCAGCGCAACTAGCGGGAGTGACGAGACCCAGTACTTC. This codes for CASSATSGSDETQYF.